The 23 T cell receptor beta chains below were found in one sample sequenced in a study of cytomegalovirus exposure and HLA in healthy donors. PCR primers comprised 60 Vbeta and 13 Jbeta primers. Produced via immunoSEQ multiplex PCR; TCRdb's table is partial and in-frame only. The sample has 100,000 to 150,000 clones, about 82% seen once. Specimen: PBMCs. These receptors all stem from a boy aged 5-17 years in good health and CMV-seronegative.

The chain joins TRBV7-9 to TRBJ2-3; D is undetermined. This CDR3 is 16 amino acids long. Trimming removed 5 bases from V and 3 bases from J, with 18 bases in between. Germline CDR1 SEHNR, CDR2 FQNEAQ (reference sequence). CDR3 sequence (DNA): TGTGCCAGCAGCGCCCCAGCCCGCAAGAGGACAGATACGCAGTATTTT. It translates to CASSAPARKRTDTQYF.

This clone was picked up a small number of times. The J gene is TRBJ2-1, the V gene TRBV5-4; D gene ambiguous. The CDR3 runs 14 residues. Germline values: CDR1 SGHNT, CDR2 YYREEE (reference sequence). V gave up 4 bases and J gave up 7 bases, with 15 bases separating them. CDR3 DNA: TGTGCCAGCAGCCCCGACTTCGATGATAATGAGCAGTTCTTC. It translates to CASSPDFDDNEQFF.

The chain employs TRBV9 and TRBJ2-6; 12 bases are shared with TRBD1. Trimming cost V 3 bases and J 2 bases; bases outside gene matches: 3. CDR1 is SGDLS, CDR2 YYNGEE, per germline. The CDR3 spans 17 residues. The CDR3 reads CASSGDRGLPGANVLTF. The CDR3 nucleotides read TGTGCCAGCAGCGGGGACAGGGGGCTTCCTGGGGCCAACGTCCTGACTTTC.

V is TRBV4-1 and J is TRBJ1-5; 7 bases line up with TRBD1. Germline V gene sequence: CDR1 MGHRA, CDR2 YSYEKL. The V segment lost 4 bases and the J segment 7 bases; nucleotides outside the gene matches: 10. The CDR3 is made up of 15 amino acids. For the CDR3, the DNA is TGCGCCAGCAGCCTAAACGACAGGGCTTTACAGCCCCAGCATTTT. Its translation is CASSLNDRALQPQHF.

This clone was recorded only once. The chain is built from TRBV27 and TRBJ2-7, with D maybe TRBD1 (6 bases). Germline V gives CDR1 MNHEY, CDR2 SMNVEV (reference sequence). The V end lost 7 bases, the J end lost 3 bases, and 13 bases lay between the germline ends. The CDR3 has 13 amino acids. This chain's CDR3 is CASTGRGVYEQYF. CDR3 DNA: TGTGCCAGCACCGGCAGGGGCGTCTACGAGCAGTACTTC.

The chain is built from TRBV12-5 and TRBJ2-6; D may be TRBD1 (6 bases). The V end lost 6 bases, the J end lost 2 bases, and 17 bases lay between the germline ends. Germline V lookup: CDR1 LGHNT, CDR2 FRNRAP. The CDR3 extends over 17 amino acids. CDR3: CASGQKTGWPGANVLTF. CDR3 coding DNA: TGTGCTAGTGGCCAAAAGACAGGCTGGCCTGGGGCCAACGTCCTGACTTTC.

About this clone itself: Within the sample, other DNA sequences also encode this same CDR3. The V and J genes are TRBV5-1 and TRBJ2-7; D is possibly TRBD1 (7 bases). CDR1 SGHRS and CDR2 YFSETQ come from the germline V gene. The V end was cut by 4 bases, the J end by 3 bases, with 11 bases between. The CDR3 is 13 amino acids. CDR3 in amino acids: CASSLQGGYEQYF. CDR3 in DNA: TGCGCCAGCAGCCTGCAGGGGGGCTACGAGCAGTACTTC.

In DNA form, the CDR3 reads TGCGCCAGCAGCTTTTTTGGTGAAACAGGCGGCGAGCAGTACTTC. Translation gives CASSFFGETGGEQYF. V is TRBV5-1 and J is TRBJ2-7, with D possibly being TRBD1 (5 bases). Between the trimmed V and J ends, which lost 2 bases and 6 bases, there was a span of 18 bases. CDR1 SGHRS and CDR2 YFSETQ come from the germline V gene. The CDR3 consists of 15 residues.

The chain joins TRBV2 to TRBJ1-1; the match to TRBD1 covers 8 bases. The germline V gene has CDR1 SNHLY and CDR2 FYNNEI. CDR3 length: 13 amino acids. With V trimmed by 5 bases and J by 7 bases, 6 bases remained unmatched. The CDR3 DNA sequence: TGTGCCAGCAGTACTGGGACAGGCGATGAAGCTTTCTTT. This encodes CASSTGTGDEAFF.

Only one count was recorded for this clone. This sample also contains other DNA sequences that code for the same CDR3. The J gene is TRBJ2-1, the V gene TRBV30, with unresolved D. The CDR3 loop spans 12 amino acids. Germline loops: CDR1 GTSNPN, CDR2 SVGIG (reference sequence). V lost 4 bases and J 0 bases, leaving 4 bases between the germline ends. The chain's CDR3 is CAWTGSYNEQFF. The DNA for the CDR3 is TGTGCCTGGACAGGCTCCTACAATGAGCAGTTCTTC.

The chain links TRBV9 to TRBJ2-5; TRBD1 agrees at 7 bases. This CDR3 comprises 15 residues. Per germline, CDR1 SGDLS and CDR2 YYNGEE. V shed 0 bases and J 2 bases; nucleotides not matched to a gene: 4. The CDR3 protein is CASSVGGGPQETQYF. The CDR3 DNA reads TGTGCCAGCAGCGTAGGAGGGGGCCCGCAAGAGACCCAGTACTTC. Complete variable domain (other parts from reference TRBV9 and TRBJ2-5): DSGVTQTPKHLITATGQRVTLRCSPRSGDLSVYWYQQSLDQGLQFLIQYYNGEERAKGNILERFSAQQFPDLHSELNLSSLELGDSALYFCASSVGGGPQETQYFGPGTRLLVL.

The V call is TRBV7-9, the J call TRBJ1-1, with D unresolved. The V gene's germline CDR1 is SEHNR and CDR2 FQNEAQ (reference sequence). The V and J ends lost 1 base and 2 bases respectively, with 11 bases between them. This CDR3 region has 15 residues. In DNA, the CDR3 is TGTGCCAGCAGCTTAGGATCGGGGAGAAACACTGAAGCTTTCTTT. Encoded protein: CASSLGSGRNTEAFF.

V usage is TRBV4-2 and J usage is TRBJ2-3; tentative D call: TRBD2 (6 bases). The CDR3 length is 15 residues. CDR1 is LGHNA and CDR2 is YNFKEQ in the germline V gene. Trimming pared 2 bases from V and 6 bases from J, leaving 15 bases between. The DNA for the CDR3 is TGTGCCAGCAGCCAAATACTAGCTGGGGGGGATACGCAGTATTTT. Translation gives CASSQILAGGDTQYF.

This rearrangement joins TRBV6-5 to TRBJ2-5; 7 bases are shared with TRBD2. The DNA matches TRBJ2-7 better at its end, which makes the J call doubtful. Per the germline V gene, CDR1 is MNHEY and CDR2 is SVGAGI. The CDR3 consists of 15 residues. The CDR3 loop is CASSMGGGSGYEQYF. In nucleotides, the CDR3 is TGTGCCAGCAGTATGGGCGGCGGGAGCGGGTACGAGCAGTACTTC.

This clone was recorded only once. This rearrangement joins TRBV27 to TRBJ1-1; D possibly corresponds to TRBD1 (5 bases). Germline V gene sequence: CDR1 MNHEY, CDR2 SMNVEV (reference sequence). V was pared by 5 bases and J by 5 bases, with 15 bases between. This CDR3 is built from 14 residues. The CDR3 spells CASSISQGGTEAFF. Written as DNA, the CDR3 is TGTGCCAGCAGTATTTCCCAGGGCGGAACTGAAGCTTTCTTT.

This chain connects TRBV6-1 to TRBJ2-1, with D possibly TRBD2 on 6 matching bases. CDR1 is MNHNS, CDR2 SASEGT, per germline. The CDR3 runs 15 residues. Trimming stripped 1 base from V and 9 bases from J, with 16 bases between. The CDR3 reads CASSEVRGSGGEQFF. CDR3 nucleotides: TGTGCCAGCAGTGAAGTTCGGGGGAGCGGAGGTGAGCAGTTCTTC.

V is TRBV4-2 and J is TRBJ2-1; 7 bases match TRBD2. Per the germline V gene, CDR1 is LGHNA and CDR2 is YNFKEQ. The CDR3 has 16 residues. V trimming: 1 base; J trimming: 3 bases; junction bases outside the gene matches: 6. DNA for the CDR3: TGTGCCAGCAGCCAAGTCGGGACTACCTTCTACAATGAGCAGTTCTTC. Translation gives CASSQVGTTFYNEQFF.

In this sample, this clone turned up a few times. DNA for the CDR3: TGTGCCAGCAGACTCCGGGACAGGGCTGAAAAACTGTTTTTT. It specifies CASRLRDRAEKLFF. V is TRBV6-1 and J is TRBJ1-4; 9 positions agree with TRBD1. The CDR3 length is 14 residues. Looked up from germline, CDR1 is MNHNS and CDR2 is SASEGT. The J segment lost 7 bases and the V segment lost 6 bases, leaving 6 bases of the junction unmatched.

The chain has TRBV5-4 and TRBJ2-1, with a tentative D call TRBD2 (6 bases). The germline gives CDR1 SGHNT, CDR2 YYREEE (reference sequence). Trimming stripped 3 bases from V and 9 bases from J, with 22 bases between. This CDR3 has 16 residues. The chain's CDR3 is CASSWIGGGKGAEQFF. CDR3 in DNA: TGTGCCAGCAGCTGGATTGGAGGCGGGAAAGGGGCTGAGCAGTTCTTC.

V gene TRBV27 combines with J gene TRBJ2-4; D unclear. Trimming stripped 6 bases from V and 6 bases from J, with 9 bases between. The CDR3 totals 12 residues. Germline V gene data show CDR1 as MNHEY and CDR2 as SMNVEV (reference sequence). The CDR3 DNA reads TGTGCCAGCAGCCCTGGCGGAAACATTCAGTACTTC. The encoded protein is CASSPGGNIQYF.

The gene calls are TRBV6-5 and TRBJ2-1; the match to TRBD1 covers 7 bases. With 6 bases clipped from V and 3 bases from J, the junction kept 8 bases outside the gene matches. Germline V gene data show CDR1 as MNHEY and CDR2 as SVGAGI. The CDR3 runs to 15 residues. CDR3 bases: TGTGCCAGCAGGGATACTGGGACAGACTACAATGAGCAGTTCTTC. Its translation: CASRDTGTDYNEQFF.

This clone was picked up one time. The CDR3 DNA reads as TGTGCCAGCAGCCGGGACTACGAGCAGTACTTC. Translating gives CASSRDYEQYF. The chain employs TRBV25-1 and TRBJ2-5, with D possibly matching TRBD2 (5 bases). TRBJ2-7 matches the DNA end more closely, so the J call is doubtful. CDR1 and CDR2 from the germline V gene are MGHDK and SYGVNS. This CDR3 has 11 residues.

V is TRBV11-2 and J is TRBJ2-3, with TRBD1 matching 8 bases. Trimming took 5 bases from V and 6 from J; bases not matched to a gene: 7. The length of the CDR3 is 14 residues. The germline CDR1 and CDR2 sequences are SGHAT and FQNNGV. CDR3 amino acids: CASSGRTGRDTQYF. The DNA for the CDR3 is TGTGCCAGCAGCGGAAGGACAGGGAGGGATACGCAGTATTTT. The variable domain in full, completed from reference TRBV11-2 and TRBJ2-3, reads EAGVAQSPRYKIIEKRQSVAFWCNPISGHATLYWYQQILGQGPKLLIQFQNNGVVDDSQLPKDRFSAERLKGVDSTLKIQPAKLEDSAVYLCASSGRTGRDTQYFGPGTRLTVL.